These T cell receptor beta chains were read from a single sample in a study of OX40 agonist ivuxolimab in advanced cancers. The data were produced by immunoSEQ multiplex PCR, yet TCRdb's version contains in-frame clones alone and is incomplete. The sample lists fewer than 85,000 clones; around nine tenths were seen once. Specimen: CD4+ or CD8+ T cells sorted from blood, collected in a trial of the OX40 agonist ivuxolimab. The receptors were sampled from an adult with an advanced solid tumor such as melanoma, head and neck, liver or kidney cancer. CDR3s include the opening cysteine and the closing phenylalanine or tryptophan. A D gene is named only where the DNA matches it firmly. Rows give clone size only sometimes, using once, few, many, or a class for an expanded clone.

J gene: TRBJ1-3
V gene: TRBV28
D gene: NA
clone size: once
CDR3 DNA: TGTGCCAGCAGTTTAATTCGGATTGACTCTGGAAACACCATATATTTT
CDR3 protein: CASSLIRIDSGNTIYF

J gene: TRBJ2-4
V gene: TRBV11-1
D gene: TRBD2
clone size: NA
CDR3 DNA: TGTGCCAGCAGCTTACCCCGGGGGGATCAAAACATTCAGTACTTC
CDR3 protein: CASSLPRGDQNIQYF

J gene: TRBJ1-2
V gene: TRBV19
D gene: NA
clone size: few
CDR3 DNA: TGTGCCAGTAGCCCCCGGTCCTCGGAAGGCTACACCTTC
CDR3 protein: CASSPRSSEGYTF

J gene: TRBJ1-1
V gene: TRBV5-8
D gene: NA
clone size: NA
CDR3 DNA: TGTGCCAGCAGCTTCGGCTTCCGACCAGCTTTCTTT
CDR3 protein: CASSFGFRPAFF

J gene: TRBJ1-5
V gene: TRBV29-1
D gene: NA
clone size: NA
CDR3 DNA: TGCAGCGTTGTAACCGGGATTAGCAATCAGCCCCAGCATTTT
CDR3 protein: CSVVTGISNQPQHF

J gene: TRBJ2-3
V gene: TRBV7-2
D gene: TRBD2
clone size: NA
CDR3 DNA: TGTGCCAGCAGCTTAGCGCCGACTAGCGGCACAGATACGCAGTATTTT
CDR3 protein: CASSLAPTSGTDTQYF

J gene: TRBJ1-4
V gene: TRBV6-6
D gene: NA
clone size: NA
CDR3 DNA: TGTGCCAGCAGTTACTCGAGGGGTATAGATGAAAAACTGTTTTTT
CDR3 protein: CASSYSRGIDEKLFF

J gene: TRBJ1-6
V gene: TRBV6-4
D gene: NA
clone size: NA
CDR3 DNA: TGTGCCAGCAGTGAACTTCTTAGGGGTACACCCCTCCACTTT
CDR3 protein: CASSELLRGTPLHF

J gene: TRBJ1-2
V gene: TRBV5-6
D gene: NA
clone size: NA
CDR3 DNA: TGTGCCAGCATATCGGCAGGGGCTAACTATGGCTACACCTTC
CDR3 protein: CASISAGANYGYTF

J gene: TRBJ1-1
V gene: TRBV11-3
D gene: NA
clone size: NA
CDR3 DNA: TGTGCCAGCAGCTTACACCGAGACACTGAAGCTTTCTTT
CDR3 protein: CASSLHRDTEAFF

J gene: TRBJ1-2
V gene: TRBV6-6
D gene: NA
clone size: NA
CDR3 DNA: TGTGCCAGCAGTGGGGAGACGGCGGCGGGCTACACCTTC
CDR3 protein: CASSGETAAGYTF

J gene: TRBJ2-7
V gene: TRBV18
D gene: TRBD2
clone size: NA
CDR3 DNA: TGTGCCAGCTCAAGTCTAGCGGGGTCCGAGCAGTACTTC
CDR3 protein: CASSSLAGSEQYF

J gene: TRBJ2-2
V gene: TRBV2
D gene: TRBD2
clone size: few
CDR3 DNA: TGTGCCAGCGCTAGCGGGGGAATCATGGCGGAGCTGTTTTTT
CDR3 protein: CASASGGIMAELFF

J gene: TRBJ2-3
V gene: TRBV28
D gene: TRBD1
clone size: NA
CDR3 DNA: TGTGCCAGCAGTAGGGGGCCAGATACGCAGTATTTT
CDR3 protein: CASSRGPDTQYF

J gene: TRBJ1-4
V gene: TRBV14
D gene: NA
clone size: NA
CDR3 DNA: TGTGCCAGCAGCCAAGCGGGGTCGGGACTGACTAATGAAAAACTGTTTTTT
CDR3 protein: CASSQAGSGLTNEKLFF

J gene: TRBJ1-5
V gene: TRBV7-2
D gene: NA
clone size: few
CDR3 DNA: TGTGCCAGCAGCTTATTCAATCAGCCCCAGCATTTT
CDR3 protein: CASSLFNQPQHF

J gene: TRBJ2-2
V gene: TRBV6-5
D gene: NA
clone size: NA
CDR3 DNA: TGTGCCAGCAGTTACGCGAAACAAACCGGGGAGCTGTTTTTT
CDR3 protein: CASSYAKQTGELFF

J gene: TRBJ2-7
V gene: TRBV6-6
D gene: TRBD1
clone size: NA
CDR3 DNA: TGTGCCAGCGGCGACAGGGTCGAGCAGTACTTC
CDR3 protein: CASGDRVEQYF

J gene: TRBJ1-6
V gene: TRBV5-1
D gene: TRBD1
clone size: NA
CDR3 DNA: TGCGCCAGCAGCGGAACAGGGGGCGATATTGAATCACCCCTCCACTTT
CDR3 protein: CASSGTGGDIESPLHF

J gene: TRBJ1-2
V gene: TRBV5-4
D gene: TRBD1
clone size: NA
CDR3 DNA: TGTGCCAGCAGCCTAGGACAGGGCGGGTATGGCTACACCTTC
CDR3 protein: CASSLGQGGYGYTF

J gene: TRBJ1-1
V gene: TRBV10-3
D gene: NA
clone size: NA
CDR3 DNA: TGTGCCATCAGTGAGATAAGGGACACTGAAGCTTTCTTT
CDR3 protein: CAISEIRDTEAFF

J gene: TRBJ1-5
V gene: TRBV2
D gene: NA
clone size: NA
CDR3 DNA: TGTGCCAGCAGTGAAGTGGAAGCAATCAGCCCCCAGCATTTT
CDR3 protein: CASSEVEAISPQHF